This T cell receptor (beta chain) was found in a study of cytomegalovirus exposure and HLA in healthy donors. Germline V CDR1 and CDR2: SGDLS, YYNGEE. CDR3 length equals 16 residues. With V trimmed by 0 bases and J by 5 bases, 9 bases remained unmatched. Study results and limitations: Reportedly, cytomegalovirus status was diagnosed with high sensitivity and specificity.

As concerns this clone: The antigen is not known.

Data came from immunoSEQ multiplex PCR; TCRdb stores just in-frame clones and leaves some out. Of about 240,000 clones listed, around nine tenths are singletons. The chain couples TRBV9 to TRBJ2-7; TRBD2 matches at 9 bases. The TCR comes from a man in his late teens or twenties in good health and CMV-seronegative. The sample taken for sequencing was PBMCs. CDR3 sequence (DNA): TGTGCCAGCAGCGTAGATCATTCTAGCGGGGTGAACGAGCAGTACTTC. Protein sequence: CASSVDHSSGVNEQYF.